The 9 T cell receptor beta chains reported below all come from one sample, sequenced in a study of T cells in Graves' hyperthyroidism and ophthalmopathy. Authors of the study amplified TCR beta CDR3 regions from RNA transcripts. The primer set for the first-round RT-PCR of the TCR CDR3 was HTBI. TCRdb called the multiplex PCR reads again in MiXCR, with one record for every CDR3 protein. This sample has approximately 630,000 distinct CDR3 sequences, with around 15% found just once. The sequencing input was blood. The receptor source for this set is a woman in her thirties with Graves' hyperthyroidism.

This clonotype was counted only a few times. V usage is TRBV2 and J usage is TRBJ2-3, with TRBD1 as a possible D gene (5 bases). The CDR3 runs 13 residues. Per the germline V gene, CDR1 is SNHLY and CDR2 is FYNNEI. Trimming removed 7 bases from V and 1 base from J, with 9 bases in between. The chain's CDR3 is CASKGVGTDTQYF. CDR3 DNA sequence: TGTGCCAGCAAAGGGGTTGGCACAGATACGCAGTATTTT.

This clonotype was detected many times. The chain is built from TRBV7-2 and TRBJ2-7, with D tentatively TRBD1 (7 bases). V shed 5 bases and J shed 6 bases, with 14 bases lying between them. This CDR3 comprises 13 residues. Germline CDR1 is SGHTA and CDR2 is FQGNSA. The CDR3 spells CASSQRQGGEQYF. The CDR3 DNA follows: TGTGCCAGCAGCCAGAGACAGGGAGGCGAGCAGTACTTC.

This clonotype has ten or more counts. The chain has TRBV30 and TRBJ2-7; possibly TRBD2 for D (6 bases). Germline loops: CDR1 GTSNPN, CDR2 SVGIG (reference sequence). The CDR3 has 15 residues. V was pared by 0 bases and J by 4 bases, with 16 bases between. The CDR3 DNA reads TGTGCCTGGAGTGTACGGCTAGGCGGGGAATACGAGCAGTACTTC. Residues: CAWSVRLGGEYEQYF.

This clonotype was seen many times. This chain connects TRBV7-3 to TRBJ2-3, with TRBD2 identical over 13 bases. V trimming: 5 bases; J trimming: 5 bases; junction bases outside the gene matches: 4. In germline, CDR1 is SGHTA, CDR2 FQGTGA. The CDR3 runs 15 residues. This chain's CDR3 is CASSLLAGGKDTQYF. CDR3 in DNA: TGTGCCAGCAGCCTACTAGCGGGAGGGAAAGATACGCAGTATTTT.

At least ten counts were recorded for this clonotype. This sequence joins TRBV2 and TRBJ1-1; weak D call: TRBD1 (5 bases). Trimming shortened V by 6 bases and J by 1 base, and 12 bases separated the two germline ends. Germline CDR1 reads SNHLY; CDR2 reads FYNNEI. This CDR3 has 14 residues. CDR3 in DNA: TGTGCCAGCAGCCGGGGACTCCAGAACACTGAAGCTTTCTTT. Protein sequence: CASSRGLQNTEAFF.

This clonotype showed up just a few times. Written as DNA, the CDR3 is TGTGCCACCAGCTACTACACCGGGGGACAAGAGACCCAGTACTTC. This encodes CATSYYTGGQETQYF. V gene TRBV15 combines with J gene TRBJ2-5, with a tentative D call TRBD2 (6 bases). This CDR3 has 15 amino acids. Trimming cost V 5 bases and J 2 bases, with 15 bases left between them. The V gene's germline CDR1 is LNHNV and CDR2 YYDKDF (reference sequence).

On this clonotype itself: Since a much larger clone is just one base distant, this may be a read error. The rearrangement links TRBV10-3 to TRBJ1-1; 9 bases align to TRBD1. From germline, CDR1 is ENHRY and CDR2 SYGVKD. CDR3 length equals 14 residues. The J segment lost 2 bases and the V segment lost 5 bases, leaving 3 bases of the junction unmatched. The CDR3 DNA is TGTGCCATCAGTCGGACAGGGGAAAACACTGAAGCTTTCTTT. Amino acid sequence: CAISRTGENTEAFF.

As concerns this clonotype: At one end the junction does not follow the germline gene, possibly because of a read error. J is TRBJ1-3 and V is TRBV5-1, with D tentatively TRBD1 (5 bases). The CDR3 is 15 residues long. Germline V gives CDR1 SGHRS, CDR2 YFSETQ. CDR3 sequence (DNA): TGCGCCGGCAGCCCGGGACTGGGCACTGGAAACACCATATATTTT. It is translated as CAGSPGLGTGNTIYF.

The V and J genes are TRBV9 and TRBJ2-7; TRBD1 might be the D (6 bases). There are 14 residues in the CDR3. CDR1 and CDR2 (germline): SGDLS, YYNGEE. The V end was cut by 0 bases, the J end by 3 bases, with 10 bases between. CDR3 DNA: TGTGCCAGCAGCGTAGGGGACACCATCTACGAGCAGTACTTC. It codes for CASSVGDTIYEQYF.